This T cell receptor beta chain was recovered during a study of T cell clonality in common variable immunodeficiency. Overall study findings and caveats: Reportedly, TCR beta sequences from common variable immunodeficiency showed fewer deletions and N-nucleotide insertions. CVID subjects shared fewer TCRbeta clones than healthy controls did.

Sequencing used immunoSEQ multiplex PCR; TCRdb keeps in-frame clones, though not all of them. This table holds roughly 20,000 clones with no singletons; the top ten claim approximately 2.6%. This clone is deemed medium-sized (0.01 to 0.1%). Its antigen is unknown. With the read ending 3 residues before the CDR3 end, the germline J gene is used to fill in that end. Trimming removed 2 bases from V and 3 bases from J, with 11 bases in between. The CDR3 is made up of 13 amino acids. The germline gives CDR1 SQVTM, CDR2 ANQGSEA. The source material was peripheral blood mononuclear cells. This TCR was recovered from a human donor with common variable immunodeficiency. The chain uses TRBV29-1 and TRBJ2-7; D is possibly TRBD1 (6 bases). Partial CDR3 DNA: TGCAGCGTTGAATTTACAGGGCGCTACGAG. Encoded protein: CSVEFTGRYE. The whole CDR3 is CSVEFTGRYEQYF.